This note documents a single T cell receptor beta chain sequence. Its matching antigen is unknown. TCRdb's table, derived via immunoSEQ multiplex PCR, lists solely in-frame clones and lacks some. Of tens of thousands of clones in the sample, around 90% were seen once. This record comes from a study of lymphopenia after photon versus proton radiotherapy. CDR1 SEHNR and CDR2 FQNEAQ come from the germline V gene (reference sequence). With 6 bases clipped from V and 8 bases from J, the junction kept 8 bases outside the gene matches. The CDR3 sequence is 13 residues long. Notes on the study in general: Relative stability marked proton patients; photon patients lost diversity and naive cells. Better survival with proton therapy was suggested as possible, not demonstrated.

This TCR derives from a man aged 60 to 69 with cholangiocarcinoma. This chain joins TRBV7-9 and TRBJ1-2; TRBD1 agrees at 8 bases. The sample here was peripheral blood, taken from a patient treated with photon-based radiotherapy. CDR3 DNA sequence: TGTGCCAGCAGTCTCCACCAGGGGGCCGGCTACACCTTC. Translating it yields CASSLHQGAGYTF.